These 30 T cell receptor beta chains were sequenced from one sample in a study of response to subunit inactivated influenza vaccine. TCRdb used MiXCR to reprocess the RT-PCR reads, holding one entry per CDR3 protein. The sample lists about 540,000 distinct CDR3 sequences, roughly 25% seen once, with 2.5% to 3.5% in the top ten. This sample also belongs to another study, concerning T cells expressing NK-cell markers. That investigation notes: Researchers built TCR beta cDNA using 5'RACE template switching with UMIs.

Source: CD4+ T cells sorted from PBMCs, taken approximately 12 days after vaccination. The source of these receptors is a man over 45 who received an inactivated influenza vaccine.

The V call is TRBV5-1, the J call TRBJ2-5, with 9 bases lining up with TRBD2. Germline CDR1 and CDR2: SGHRS and YFSETQ. The CDR3 loop spans 15 amino acids. The trim removed 4 bases at V and 5 bases at J, leaving 9 bases unmatched. The CDR3: CASSVAGARGETQYF. The CDR3 bases are TGCGCCAGCAGCGTAGCGGGAGCCCGCGGGGAGACCCAGTACTTC.

This clonotype was seen a few times. V gene TRBV30 combines with J gene TRBJ2-7; D possibly matches TRBD1 or TRBD2 (5 bases each). The V gene lost 2 bases and the J gene lost 5 bases, with 13 bases spanning the gap. The CDR3 has 13 amino acids. Germline CDR1 and CDR2: GTSNPN and SVGIG (reference sequence). The CDR3 coding sequence is TGTGCCTGGAGTAGGAAAGGGGAGAACGAGCAGTACTTC. This translates into CAWSRKGENEQYF. Combining the CDR3 with reference TRBV30 and TRBJ2-7 gives the whole variable domain SQTIHQWPATLVQPVGSPLSLECTVEGTSNPNLYWYRQAAGRGLQLLFYSVGIGQISSEVPQNLSASRPQDRQFILSSKKLLLSDSGFYLCAWSRKGENEQYFGPGTRLTVT.

The CDR3 region has the DNA TGTGCCAGCAGGGGCCGGGACGGGAACACCGGGGAGCTGTTTTTT. Translation: CASRGRDGNTGELFF. The chain has TRBV12-3 or TRBV12-4 and TRBJ2-2; tentatively, D is TRBD1 or TRBD2 (5 bases each). The V gene lost 6 bases and the J gene lost 1 base, with 12 bases spanning the gap. The length of the CDR3 is 15 residues.

The sample holds a few counts of this clonotype. The chain combines TRBV4-1 with TRBJ1-4; D unclear. The CDR3 is made up of 14 amino acids. V was trimmed by 8 bases and J by 3 bases, leaving 13 bases between them. CDR1 is MGHRA, CDR2 YSYEKL, per germline. CDR3 amino acids: CASSQRQANEKLFF. The CDR3 DNA is TGCGCCAGCTCCCAACGACAAGCTAATGAAAAACTGTTTTTT.

This clonotype was detected only a few times. The CDR3 reads CASSPDGYNEQFF. The CDR3 DNA follows: TGTGCCAGCAGCCCCGACGGTTACAATGAGCAGTTCTTC. J is TRBJ2-1 and V is TRBV12-3 or TRBV12-4; D gene ambiguous. The CDR3 is 13 residues long. V dropped 6 bases and J dropped 4 bases, with 10 bases sitting between them.

The gene calls are TRBV7-9 and TRBJ2-7, with 7 bases aligning to TRBD1. Per the germline V gene, CDR1 is SEHNR and CDR2 is FQNEAQ (reference sequence). Trimming cost V 5 bases and J 3 bases; bases outside gene matches: 10. This CDR3 region has 15 residues. The DNA of the CDR3 is TGTGCCAGCAGCACCCTACAGGGGTCTATCTACGAGCAGTACTTC. It specifies CASSTLQGSIYEQYF.

The gene calls are TRBV20-1 and TRBJ2-1; 8 nucleotides line up with TRBD1. Germline values: CDR1 DFQATT, CDR2 SNEGSKA (reference sequence). The CDR3 sequence is 16 residues long. V was clipped by 3 bases and J by 2 bases; unmatched bases: 9. The CDR3 here is CSASVDRGSTYNEQFF. The CDR3, as DNA: TGCAGTGCTAGTGTTGACAGGGGATCCACCTACAATGAGCAGTTCTTC.

The CDR3 is CSSAGGPRETQYF. The DNA of the CDR3 is TGCAGCTCTGCGGGAGGGCCACGAGAGACCCAGTACTTC. The rearrangement uses TRBV29-1 and TRBJ2-5, with TRBD2 matching over 9 bases. CDR3 size: 13 residues. The J segment lost 4 bases and the V segment lost 8 bases, leaving 8 bases of the junction unmatched. Germline assignment: CDR1 SQVTM and CDR2 ANQGSEA.

This clonotype was counted a few times. V usage is TRBV29-1 and J usage is TRBJ1-2; 8 nucleotides align to TRBD1. Looked up from germline, CDR1 is SQVTM and CDR2 is ANQGSEA. This CDR3 contains 12 residues. Losses at the gene ends were 7 bases for V and 8 bases for J; bases not matched to a gene: 9. CDR3 residues: CSAQTGEGGYTF. The CDR3 DNA follows: TGCAGCGCCCAGACAGGGGAAGGGGGCTACACCTTC.

The chain joins TRBV15 to TRBJ2-1, with TRBD2 identical over 7 bases. V lost 0 bases and J lost 4; bases outside the gene matches: 15. The CDR3 consists of 19 residues. CDR1 and CDR2 (germline): LNHNV, YYDKDF (reference sequence). As DNA, the CDR3 is TGTGCCACCAGCAGAGATATTCTAGCGGAGGACCTTTTTTACAATGAGCAGTTCTTC. This sequence encodes CATSRDILAEDLFYNEQFF.

The rearrangement links TRBV6-2 or TRBV6-3 to TRBJ2-7, with D possibly being TRBD2 (6 bases). V shed 5 bases and J shed 1 base, with 12 bases lying between them. CDR1 is MNHEY and CDR2 is SVGEGT in the germline V gene. CDR3 size: 14 residues. Here the CDR3 reads CASSRRGTSYEQYF. CDR3 sequence (DNA): TGTGCCAGCAGTCGACGCGGGACGTCCTACGAGCAGTACTTC.

This clonotype was counted only a few times. The chain couples TRBV28 to TRBJ1-4, with D possibly matching TRBD1 (5 bases). This CDR3 spans 15 amino acids. The ends were cut back, 4 bases at V and 6 bases at J, with 15 bases in the middle. Germline V CDR1 and CDR2: MDHEN, SYDVKM. The CDR3 bases are TGTGCCAGCAGTTCGAACCGGGACGGAGATGAAAAACTGTTTTTT. It encodes CASSSNRDGDEKLFF. Full variable domain (missing parts from reference TRBV28 and TRBJ1-4): DVKVTQSSRYLVKRTGEKVFLECVQDMDHENMFWYRQDPGLGLRLIYFSYDVKMKEKGDIPEGYSVSREKKERFSLILESASTNQTSMYLCASSSNRDGDEKLFFGSGTQLSVL.

The chain combines TRBV20-1 with TRBJ2-7; no definite D call. The CDR3 has 15 residues. Germline CDR1 DFQATT, CDR2 SNEGSKA (reference sequence). Trimming left V 0 bases short and J 2 bases short, with 14 bases between. Written as DNA, the CDR3 is TGCAGTGCTAGAGATCAGAAAGGGTTCCCCTACGAGCAGTACTTC. Its protein is CSARDQKGFPYEQYF.

This clonotype was counted a few times. The rearrangement joins TRBV20-1 to TRBJ2-4, with D hard to call. V lost 1 base to trimming and J lost 0 bases, with 7 bases between them. The CDR3 runs to 14 residues. Germline CDR1 DFQATT, CDR2 SNEGSKA (reference sequence). The CDR3 loop reads CSARGLLAKNIQYF. CDR3 DNA sequence: TGCAGTGCTAGAGGATTACTAGCCAAAAACATTCAGTACTTC.

J is TRBJ2-1 and V is TRBV5-1, with TRBD1 matching 9 bases. J lost 7 bases, V lost 4 bases, and 6 bases had no gene match. This CDR3 region has 14 residues. CDR1 is SGHRS and CDR2 is YFSETQ in the germline V gene. CDR3 in DNA: TGCGCCAGCAGCGCCGGACAGGGGCGAAATGAGCAGTTCTTC. This translates into CASSAGQGRNEQFF.

V and J are TRBV6-2 or TRBV6-3 and TRBJ2-1, with 9 bases aligning to TRBD1. With V trimmed by 6 bases and J by 10 bases, 10 bases remained unmatched. This CDR3 has 14 residues. Germline V gene sequence: CDR1 MNHEY, CDR2 SVGEGT. CDR3 sequence (DNA): TGTGCCAGCAGGGGGGGGACAGGGTCACGCGAGCAGTTCTTC. Amino acid sequence: CASRGGTGSREQFF.

The genes are TRBV4-3 and TRBJ2-2; D remains ambiguous. Looked up from germline, CDR1 is LGHNA and CDR2 is YSLEER. There are 15 residues in the CDR3. V lost 4 bases and J 5 bases, leaving 14 bases between the germline ends. The CDR3 protein is CASSPLGRWTGELFF. In DNA form, the CDR3 reads TGCGCCAGCAGCCCCCTAGGGCGGTGGACCGGGGAGCTGTTTTTT.

This clonotype was recorded many times. This sequence joins TRBV2 and TRBJ2-2; either TRBD1 or TRBD2 may fit D (5 bases each). The CDR3 consists of 12 residues. V was pared by 6 bases and J by 5 bases, with 7 bases between. Germline V gene lookup returns CDR1 SNHLY and CDR2 FYNNEI. CDR3 in DNA: TGTGCCAGCAGGGGGACGACCGGGGAGCTGTTTTTT. Translation gives CASRGTTGELFF.

This CDR3 is CASSQDPQLAAGETQYF. CDR3 sequence (DNA): TGCGCCAGCAGCCAAGATCCCCAACTAGCGGCAGGAGAGACCCAGTACTTC. The chain recombines TRBV4-3 with TRBJ2-5, with TRBD2 matching 8 bases. The V gene's germline CDR1 is LGHNA and CDR2 YSLEER. V was pared by 0 bases and J by 4 bases, with 10 bases of the junction left unmatched. The CDR3 totals 17 residues.

V usage is TRBV10-3 and J usage is TRBJ2-1; 10 nucleotides match TRBD2. The CDR3 sequence is 17 residues long. Germline CDR1 ENHRY, CDR2 SYGVKD. V dropped 6 bases and J dropped 8; count of bases not matched to a gene: 16. The CDR3 DNA follows: TGTGCCATCAGCCCCGGGACTAGCGCCGCAGGGTTAGATGAGCAGTTCTTC. Translated, it gives CAISPGTSAAGLDEQFF.

Written as DNA, the CDR3 is TGTGCCAGCAGCTTCGAGCGGGAGACCCAGTACTTC. Amino acids: CASSFERETQYF. The rearrangement uses TRBV7-9 and TRBJ2-5; tentative D call: TRBD2 (5 bases). The V end was cut by 3 bases, the J end by 5 bases, with 7 bases between. CDR1 is SEHNR, CDR2 FQNEAQ, per germline (reference sequence). CDR3 length equals 12 residues.

This clonotype showed up just a few times. This chain uses TRBV12-3 or TRBV12-4 with TRBJ1-6; tentative D call: TRBD1 (5 bases). V lost 7 bases and J lost 7, with 11 bases in between. This CDR3 is 13 amino acids long. This CDR3 reads CASTQELNSPLHF. The CDR3 DNA follows: TGTGCCAGCACACAGGAGTTGAATTCACCCCTCCACTTT.

This clonotype was picked up many times. The CDR3 DNA reads as TGTGCCATCAGTGGGAACAGGGAGAATGAGCAGTTCTTC. Translation gives CAISGNRENEQFF. The chain joins TRBV10-3 to TRBJ2-1, with D maybe TRBD1 (6 bases). V was shortened by 4 bases and J by 7 bases, with 11 bases between the two germline ends. The CDR3 sequence is 13 residues long. CDR1 is ENHRY and CDR2 is SYGVKD in the germline V gene.

The genes are TRBV7-2 and TRBJ2-5; D ambiguous. Germline V gene lookup returns CDR1 SGHTA and CDR2 FQGNSA. The V and J ends lost 4 bases and 3 bases respectively, with 9 bases between them. The CDR3 sequence is 13 residues long. CDR3 loop: CASSSRREETQYF. Written as DNA, the CDR3 is TGTGCCAGCAGCTCCCGCCGGGAAGAGACCCAGTACTTC.

Only a few counts were recorded for this clonotype. The chain recombines TRBV5-1 with TRBJ2-3; 7 bases align to TRBD1. V shed 4 bases, J shed 3 bases, and the junction held 11 bases outside the gene matches. The CDR3 sequence is 16 residues long. Germline CDR1 and CDR2: SGHRS and YFSETQ. Written as DNA, the CDR3 is TGCGCCAGCAGCCAAGATCGACAGGGCTCGACAGATACGCAGTATTTT. The encoded protein is CASSQDRQGSTDTQYF.

This clonotype was found a few times. DNA for the CDR3: TGTGCCAGCAGCCAGACAGTGGGGTACACTGAAGCTTTCTTT. Its translation: CASSQTVGYTEAFF. The rearrangement uses TRBV6-1 and TRBJ1-1, with D possibly being TRBD1 (5 bases). This CDR3 spans 14 amino acids. Trimming cost V 6 bases and J 3 bases, with 14 bases left between them. The V gene's germline CDR1 is MNHNS and CDR2 SASEGT.

This rearrangement joins TRBV27 to TRBJ1-6, with 7 bases fitting TRBD1. From germline, CDR1 is MNHEY and CDR2 SMNVEV (reference sequence). J was trimmed by 7 bases and V by 6 bases; bases with no gene match: 9. The CDR3 runs to 15 residues. In DNA form, the CDR3 reads TGTGCCAGCAGAGCCGACAGGGCAAAAAATTCACCCCTCCACTTT. The encoded protein is CASRADRAKNSPLHF.

The rearrangement joins TRBV9 to TRBJ2-7; D tentatively reads TRBD1 or TRBD2 (5 bases each). With 0 bases removed from V and 7 bases from J, the gap between germline ends came to 17 bases. The CDR3 covers 15 residues. The germline gives CDR1 SGDLS, CDR2 YYNGEE. The chain's CDR3 is CASSVVPGPSGEQYF. The DNA of the CDR3 is TGTGCCAGCAGCGTAGTACCAGGGCCGTCGGGGGAGCAGTACTTC.

This clonotype has just a few counts. V and J are TRBV10-3 and TRBJ2-1; no clear D. The CDR3 totals 11 residues. CDR1 is ENHRY and CDR2 is SYGVKD in the germline V gene. V lost 5 bases and J lost 7, with 6 bases in between. CDR3: CAISLENEQFF. The CDR3, as DNA: TGTGCCATCAGTCTGGAGAATGAGCAGTTCTTC.

The rearrangement uses TRBV28 and TRBJ2-2; 11 bases match TRBD2. The CDR3 spans 14 residues. The V and J ends lost 11 bases and 5 bases, in that order; junction bases with no gene match: 7. Germline V CDR1 and CDR2: MDHEN, SYDVKM. CDR3: CAGCGTSGTGELFF. The DNA of the CDR3 is TGTGCCGGTTGCGGGACTAGCGGTACCGGGGAGCTGTTTTTT.